This TCR beta chain came from a study of long-term antiretroviral therapy in people with HIV (dated by TCRdb to between 2021 and 2024). With respect to the entire study: Collection of the earliest samples took place about a decade ahead of the 2015 WHO recommendation for immediate ART, at a time when ART was typically delayed until CD4 counts fell. A retrospective serial study tested whether changes in peripheral blood TRB repertoire composition and diversity were associated with ART initiation and durable HIV suppression. Test extractions of a monoclonal T-cell line alongside a few dozen polyclonal samples showed no cross-contamination during QIAcube processing. Of the roughly 30 participants with HIV, approximately ten were female. A total of 150 to 200 cryopreserved PBMC samples were contributed to the cohort by 30 adults with confirmed HIV infection, with samples collected serially over a mean of around 6 years (range 1-12). On the study overall, not on this receptor specifically: The samples span the years 2004 to 2017, and the ART regimens used may be less effective than current regimens. Because pre-ART samples had limited cell numbers, profiling was done on unsorted PBMC rather than on sorted CD4+ and CD8+ T cells. Expanded TRB clones identified before ART initiation dominated the repertoire across all time points, though the dominance fluctuated and decreased in many PLHIV after ART. Owing to limited PBMC availability, only the TCR beta chain was sequenced, without alpha chain pairing. HIV repertoires had narrower CDR3 length ranges than controls, and the network structure suggested an antigen-experienced repertoire that shifted only slightly toward naive after ART. Starting ART was linked to a significant rise in TRB diversity, yet even after long-term ART the diversity remained significantly lower than in transplant donor controls. Inferences about post-ART repertoire changes are limited because no data were available on ART adherence, viral resistance or therapy changes.

The immunoSEQ hsTCRB v3.0 assay was used at survey level resolution to sequence the TRB variable region. A depth of 40,000-50,000 T-cell genomes per sample was targeted for TRB sequencing. An Illumina MiSeq with a v3 150-cycle kit was used to sequence the pooled TRB libraries. Per the original workflow: Analysis of repertoires was carried out in R inside a reproducible Nextflow workflow spanning QC, data transformation and analysis. LymphoSeq2, an R package for exploring AIRR-Seq data, was used to implement the custom analyses. A handful of samples yielding fewer than 5000 total TRB sequences were excluded, leaving 188 analyzed HIV repertoires. Among the approximately 190 retained HIV repertoires, 59 were collected before ART initiation and around 130 after ART initiation. Each repertoire was downsampled to 5000 TRB nucleotide sequences, and summary statistics were averaged across 100 downsampling iterations. The analysis kept only TRB sequences whose CDR3 regions were at least seven amino acids long. Diversity was assessed using a clonality score derived from Shannon entropy and using the Gini coefficient. In repertoire networks, the top 5000 CDR3 amino acid sequences were linked whenever an edit distance of one separated two sequences. For TRB CDR3 amino acid sequences, antigen specificity groups and MHC restriction were predicted with GLIPH2. To flag known associations with CMV, EBV, HIV or tissue antigens, CDR3 amino acid sequences were compared against VDJdb and McPAS-TCR. Pre-ART, post-ART and control groups were compared with Wilcoxon signed-rank tests and Holm-Bonferroni correction. Here the immuneACCESS table is served through TCRdb, limited to in-frame sequences with V and J called. Missing clones are a known gap in these copies; in checked studies unresolved V genes cover under half, and the rest lacks a known reason. V and J calls and clone size are those listed in that table; D and trimming were worked out from the DNA. The sample includes 25,000 to 35,000 clones, with around 90% observed a single time. The top ten hold just over 3.5% of the sample.

Concerning this clone itself: Its binding antigen is unknown. Base qualities are missing; no much larger clone stands one base away.

The CDR3, cysteine through phenylalanine, is 15 amino acids long. Only CDR3 DNA is held: 45 bases, read in frame from base 1. Sequences MNHEY (CDR1) and SMNVEV (CDR2) are obtained from the germline V gene (reference sequence). Compared with germline, V lacks 3 bases and J lacks 3 bases; bases without a gene match: 4. Participants were included only if at least one PBMC sample before ART initiation and at least two post-ART samples were available. Every participant with HIV received treatment in the United States of America. Before DNA extraction, cryopreserved samples of about 0.95-11 million PBMC were thawed and then washed. At the time of the earliest PBMC sample for each participant with HIV, ages ranged from about 23 to 60 years. Per participant, PBMC samples came from 1-4 timepoints prior to ART initiation and 2-8 timepoints following ART initiation, for a median of 7 samples. Serial HIV viral load, CD4+ T-cell count, ART history and demographic data were obtained for every participant. Genomic DNA was extracted from unsorted PBMC with a Qiagen kit on a QIAcube, processed in batches of 12 samples.

The receptor chain draws on TRBV27 and TRBJ1-4; 7 middle bases align to TRBD1. This receptor was identified in a woman aged 18-29 years with HIV. The sequencing here drew on unsorted PBMCs, taken 1.8 years after starting antiretroviral therapy. At the DNA level, the sequence is TGTGCCAGCAGTTTTGGGACAGTCCCTAATGAAAAACTGTTTTTT. Translation gives CASSFGTVPNEKLFF.